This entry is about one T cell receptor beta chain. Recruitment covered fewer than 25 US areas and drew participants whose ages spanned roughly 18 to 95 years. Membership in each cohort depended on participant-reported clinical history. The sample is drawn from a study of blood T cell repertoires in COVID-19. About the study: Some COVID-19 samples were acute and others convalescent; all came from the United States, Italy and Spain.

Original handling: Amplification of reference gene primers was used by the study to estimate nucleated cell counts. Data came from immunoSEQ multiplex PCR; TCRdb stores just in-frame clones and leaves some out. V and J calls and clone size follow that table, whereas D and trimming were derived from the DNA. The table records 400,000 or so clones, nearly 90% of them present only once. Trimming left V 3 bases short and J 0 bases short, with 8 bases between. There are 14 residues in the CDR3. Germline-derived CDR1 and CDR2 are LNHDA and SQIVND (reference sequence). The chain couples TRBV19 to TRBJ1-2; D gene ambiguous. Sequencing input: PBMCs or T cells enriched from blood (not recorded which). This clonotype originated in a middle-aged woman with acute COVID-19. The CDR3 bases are TGTGCCAGTAGTATGGGCAGCACTAACTATGGCTACACCTTC. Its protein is CASSMGSTNYGYTF.